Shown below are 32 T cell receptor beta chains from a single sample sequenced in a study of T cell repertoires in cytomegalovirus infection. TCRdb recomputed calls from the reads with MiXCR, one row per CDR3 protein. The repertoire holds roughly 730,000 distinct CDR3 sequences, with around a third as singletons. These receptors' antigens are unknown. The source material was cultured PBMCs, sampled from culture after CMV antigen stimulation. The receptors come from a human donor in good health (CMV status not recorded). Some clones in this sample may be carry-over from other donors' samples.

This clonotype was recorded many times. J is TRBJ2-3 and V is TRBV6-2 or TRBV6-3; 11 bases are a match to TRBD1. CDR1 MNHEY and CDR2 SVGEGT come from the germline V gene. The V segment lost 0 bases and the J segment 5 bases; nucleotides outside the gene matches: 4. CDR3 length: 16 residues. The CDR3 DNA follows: TGTGCCAGCAGTTACTCCCGGACAGGGGGCAGAGATACGCAGTATTTT. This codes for CASSYSRTGGRDTQYF.

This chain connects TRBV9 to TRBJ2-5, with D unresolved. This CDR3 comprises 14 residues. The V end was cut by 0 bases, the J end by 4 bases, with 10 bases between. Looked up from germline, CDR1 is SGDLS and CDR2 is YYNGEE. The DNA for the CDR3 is TGTGCCAGCAGCGTAGGGCTTCTGGGAGAGACCCAGTACTTC. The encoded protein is CASSVGLLGETQYF.

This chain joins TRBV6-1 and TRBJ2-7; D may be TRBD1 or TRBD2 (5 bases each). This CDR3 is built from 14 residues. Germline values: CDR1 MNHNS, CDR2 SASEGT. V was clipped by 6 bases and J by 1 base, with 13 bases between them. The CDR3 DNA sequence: TGTGCCAGCAGGAACCGGGACGTATCCTACGAGCAGTACTTC. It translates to CASRNRDVSYEQYF.

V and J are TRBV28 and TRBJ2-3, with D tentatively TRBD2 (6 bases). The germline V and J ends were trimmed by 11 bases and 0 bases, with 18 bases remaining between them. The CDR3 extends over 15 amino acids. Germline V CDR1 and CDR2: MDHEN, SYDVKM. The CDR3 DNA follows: TGTGCCTGCACCCCCGGGGGAGCTAGCACAGATACGCAGTATTTT. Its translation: CACTPGGASTDTQYF. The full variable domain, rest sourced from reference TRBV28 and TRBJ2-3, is DVKVTQSSRYLVKRTGEKVFLECVQDMDHENMFWYRQDPGLGLRLIYFSYDVKMKEKGDIPEGYSVSREKKERFSLILESASTNQTSMYLCACTPGGASTDTQYFGPGTRLTVL.

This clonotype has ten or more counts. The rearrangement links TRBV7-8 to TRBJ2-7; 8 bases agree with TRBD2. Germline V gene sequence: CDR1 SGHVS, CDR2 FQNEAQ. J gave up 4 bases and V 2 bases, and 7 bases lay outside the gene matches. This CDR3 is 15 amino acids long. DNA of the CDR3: TGTGCCAGCAGCTTACCCCCACTAGCGGCATACGAGCAGTACTTC. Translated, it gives CASSLPPLAAYEQYF.

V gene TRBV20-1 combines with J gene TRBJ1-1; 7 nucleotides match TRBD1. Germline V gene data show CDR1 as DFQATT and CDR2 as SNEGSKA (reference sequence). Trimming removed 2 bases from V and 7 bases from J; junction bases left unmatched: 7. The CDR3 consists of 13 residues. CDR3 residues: CSARFGQVGEAFF. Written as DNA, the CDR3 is TGCAGTGCTAGATTCGGACAGGTCGGTGAAGCTTTCTTT.

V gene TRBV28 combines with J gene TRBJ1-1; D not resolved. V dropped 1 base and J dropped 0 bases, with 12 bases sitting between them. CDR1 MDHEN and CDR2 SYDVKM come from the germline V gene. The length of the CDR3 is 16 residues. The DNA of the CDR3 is TGTGCCAGCAGTTTATTATGGAAGGGATTGAACACTGAAGCTTTCTTT. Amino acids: CASSLLWKGLNTEAFF.

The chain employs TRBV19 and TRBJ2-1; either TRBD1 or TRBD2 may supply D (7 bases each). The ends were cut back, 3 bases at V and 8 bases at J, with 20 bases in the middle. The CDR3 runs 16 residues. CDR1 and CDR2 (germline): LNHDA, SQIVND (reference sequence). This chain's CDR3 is CASSMGGTDPRDEQFF. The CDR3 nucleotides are TGTGCCAGTAGTATGGGGGGGACAGACCCTAGAGATGAGCAGTTCTTC. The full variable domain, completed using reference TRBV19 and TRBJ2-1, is DGGITQSPKYLFRKEGQNVTLSCEQNLNHDAMYWYRQDPGQGLRLIYYSQIVNDFQKGDIAEGYSVSREKKESFPLTVTSAQKNPTAFYLCASSMGGTDPRDEQFFGPGTRLTVL.

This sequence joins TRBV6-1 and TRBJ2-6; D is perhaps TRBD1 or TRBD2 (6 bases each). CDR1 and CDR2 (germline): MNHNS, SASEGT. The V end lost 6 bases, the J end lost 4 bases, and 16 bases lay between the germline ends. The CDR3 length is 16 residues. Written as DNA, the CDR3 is TGTGCCAGCAGCGATCGCGGGACACTGGGGGCCAACGTCCTGACTTTC. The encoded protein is CASSDRGTLGANVLTF.

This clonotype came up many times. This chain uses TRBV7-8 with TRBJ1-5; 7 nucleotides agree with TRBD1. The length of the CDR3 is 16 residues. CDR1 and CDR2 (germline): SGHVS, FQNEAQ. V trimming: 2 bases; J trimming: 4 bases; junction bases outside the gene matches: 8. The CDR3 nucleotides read TGTGCCAGCAGCTTAACCCGGACAGGCCGTAATCAGCCCCAGCATTTT. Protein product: CASSLTRTGRNQPQHF.

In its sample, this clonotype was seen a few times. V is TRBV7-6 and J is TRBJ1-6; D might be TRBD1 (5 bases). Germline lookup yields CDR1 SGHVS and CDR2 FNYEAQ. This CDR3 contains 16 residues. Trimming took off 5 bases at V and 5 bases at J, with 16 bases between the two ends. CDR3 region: CASSPTGGKDNSPLHF. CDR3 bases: TGTGCCAGCAGCCCTACCGGGGGGAAGGATAATTCACCCCTCCACTTT.

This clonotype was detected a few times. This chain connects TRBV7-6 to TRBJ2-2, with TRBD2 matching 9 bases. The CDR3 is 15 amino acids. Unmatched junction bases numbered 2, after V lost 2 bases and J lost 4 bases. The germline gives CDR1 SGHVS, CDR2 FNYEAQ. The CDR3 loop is CASSLTSGSTGELFF. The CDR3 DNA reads TGTGCCAGCAGCTTAACTAGCGGGTCCACCGGGGAGCTGTTTTTT.

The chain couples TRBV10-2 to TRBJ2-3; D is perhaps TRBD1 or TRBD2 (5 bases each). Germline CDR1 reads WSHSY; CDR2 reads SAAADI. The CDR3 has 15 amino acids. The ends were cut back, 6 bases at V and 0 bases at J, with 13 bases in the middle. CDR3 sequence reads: CASSGPGTSTDTQYF. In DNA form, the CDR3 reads TGCGCCAGCAGCGGGCCGGGGACCAGCACAGATACGCAGTATTTT.

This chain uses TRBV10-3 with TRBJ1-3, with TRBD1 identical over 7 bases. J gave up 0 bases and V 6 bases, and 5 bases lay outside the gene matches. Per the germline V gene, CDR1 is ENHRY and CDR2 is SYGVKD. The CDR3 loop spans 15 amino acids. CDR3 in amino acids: CAIRSGTASGNTIYF. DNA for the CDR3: TGTGCCATCAGATCCGGGACAGCCTCTGGAAACACCATATATTTT.

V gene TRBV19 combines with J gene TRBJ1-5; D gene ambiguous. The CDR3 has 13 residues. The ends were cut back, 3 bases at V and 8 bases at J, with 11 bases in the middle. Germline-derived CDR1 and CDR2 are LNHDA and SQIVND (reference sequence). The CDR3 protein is CASSIRLGEPQHF. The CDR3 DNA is TGTGCCAGTAGTATCCGACTTGGGGAGCCCCAGCATTTT. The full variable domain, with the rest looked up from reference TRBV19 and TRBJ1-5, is DGGITQSPKYLFRKEGQNVTLSCEQNLNHDAMYWYRQDPGQGLRLIYYSQIVNDFQKGDIAEGYSVSREKKESFPLTVTSAQKNPTAFYLCASSIRLGEPQHFGDGTRLSIL.

CDR3 in amino acids: CASSFRGGAEAFF. The CDR3 nucleotides read TGTGCCAGCAGTTTCAGGGGGGGAGCTGAAGCTTTCTTT. The chain is built from TRBV6-1 and TRBJ1-1; 7 bases align to TRBD1. Germline V lookup: CDR1 MNHNS, CDR2 SASEGT. V dropped 5 bases and J dropped 6; count of bases not matched to a gene: 6. The CDR3 extends over 13 amino acids.

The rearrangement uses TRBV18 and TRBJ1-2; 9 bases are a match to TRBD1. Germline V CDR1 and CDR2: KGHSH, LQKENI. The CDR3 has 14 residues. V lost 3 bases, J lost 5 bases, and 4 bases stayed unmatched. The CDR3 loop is CASSPEDRGYGYTF. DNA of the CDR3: TGTGCCAGCTCACCTGAGGACAGGGGATATGGCTACACCTTC. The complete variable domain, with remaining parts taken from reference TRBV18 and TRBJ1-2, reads NAGVMQNPRHLVRRRGQEARLRCSPMKGHSHVYWYRQLPEEGLKFMVYLQKENIIDESGMPKERFSAEFPKEGPSILRIQQVVRGDSAAYFCASSPEDRGYGYTFGSGTRLTVV.

Here the CDR3 DNA reads TGCAGCGTTGATGAACGACAGTTCTCCTACAATGAGCAGTTCTTC. Its protein product is CSVDERQFSYNEQFF. The chain recombines TRBV29-1 with TRBJ2-1; possible D gene TRBD1, 5 bases. CDR1 and CDR2 (germline): SQVTM, ANQGSEA. The CDR3 loop spans 15 amino acids. V was clipped by 3 bases and J by 0 bases, with 12 bases between them.

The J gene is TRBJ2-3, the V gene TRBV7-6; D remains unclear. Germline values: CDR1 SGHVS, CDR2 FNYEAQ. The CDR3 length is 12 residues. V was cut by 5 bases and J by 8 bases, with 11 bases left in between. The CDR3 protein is CASSPSGVTQYF. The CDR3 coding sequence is TGTGCCAGCAGCCCGAGTGGGGTTACGCAGTATTTT. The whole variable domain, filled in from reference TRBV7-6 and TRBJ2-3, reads GAGVSQSPRYKVTKRGQDVALRCDPISGHVSLYWYRQALGQGPEFLTYFNYEAQQDKSGLPNDRFSAERPEGSISTLTIQRTEQRDSAMYRCASSPSGVTQYFGPGTRLTVL.

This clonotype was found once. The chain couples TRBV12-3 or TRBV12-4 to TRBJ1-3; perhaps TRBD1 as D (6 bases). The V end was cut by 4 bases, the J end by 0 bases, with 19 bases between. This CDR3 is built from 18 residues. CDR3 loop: CASSSRGADWISGNTIYF. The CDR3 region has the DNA TGTGCCAGCAGTTCCCGGGGGGCCGACTGGATCTCTGGAAACACCATATATTTT.

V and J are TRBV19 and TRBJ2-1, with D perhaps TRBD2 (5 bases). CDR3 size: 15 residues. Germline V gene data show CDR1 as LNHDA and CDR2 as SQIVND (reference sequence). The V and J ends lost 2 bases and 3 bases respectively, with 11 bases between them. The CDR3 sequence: CASSIRGSIYNEQFF. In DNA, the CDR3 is TGTGCCAGTAGTATACGAGGGAGTATCTACAATGAGCAGTTCTTC. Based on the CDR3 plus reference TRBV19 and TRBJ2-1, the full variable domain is DGGITQSPKYLFRKEGQNVTLSCEQNLNHDAMYWYRQDPGQGLRLIYYSQIVNDFQKGDIAEGYSVSREKKESFPLTVTSAQKNPTAFYLCASSIRGSIYNEQFFGPGTRLTVL.

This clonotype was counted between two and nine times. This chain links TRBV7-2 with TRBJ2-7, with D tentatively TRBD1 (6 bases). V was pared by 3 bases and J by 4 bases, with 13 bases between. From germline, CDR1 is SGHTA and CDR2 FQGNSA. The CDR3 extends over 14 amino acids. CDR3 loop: CASSFQTGLYEQYF. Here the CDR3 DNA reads TGTGCCAGCAGCTTCCAGACAGGCCTATACGAGCAGTACTTC.

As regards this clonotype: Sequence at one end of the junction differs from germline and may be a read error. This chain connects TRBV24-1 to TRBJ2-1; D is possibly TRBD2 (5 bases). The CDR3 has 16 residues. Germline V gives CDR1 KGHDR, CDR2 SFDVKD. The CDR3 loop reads CATNDPSTSGYNEQFF. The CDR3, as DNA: TGTGCCACCAATGATCCCTCGACGTCGGGGTACAATGAGCAGTTCTTC.

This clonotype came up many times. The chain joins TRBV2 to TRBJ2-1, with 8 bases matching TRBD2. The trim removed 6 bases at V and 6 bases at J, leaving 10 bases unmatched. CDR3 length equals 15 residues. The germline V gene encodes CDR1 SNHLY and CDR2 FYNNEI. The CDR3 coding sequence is TGTGCCAGCAGCCCGAGTAGCGGGGTTTTCAATGAGCAGTTCTTC. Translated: CASSPSSGVFNEQFF.

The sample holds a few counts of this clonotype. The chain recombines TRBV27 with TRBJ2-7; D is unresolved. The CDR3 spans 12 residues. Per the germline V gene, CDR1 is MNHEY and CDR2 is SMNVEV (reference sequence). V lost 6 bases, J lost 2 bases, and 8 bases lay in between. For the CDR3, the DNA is TGTGCCAGCAGAACAGTCGCCTACGAGCAGTACTTC. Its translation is CASRTVAYEQYF.

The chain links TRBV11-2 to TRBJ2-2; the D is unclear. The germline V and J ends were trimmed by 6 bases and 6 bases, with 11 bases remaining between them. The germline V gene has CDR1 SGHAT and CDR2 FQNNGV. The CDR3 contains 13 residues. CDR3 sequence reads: CASSYSYPGELFF. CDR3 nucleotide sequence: TGTGCCAGCAGTTACAGCTACCCCGGGGAGCTGTTTTTT. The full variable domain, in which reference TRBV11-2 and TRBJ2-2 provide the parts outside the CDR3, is EAGVAQSPRYKIIEKRQSVAFWCNPISGHATLYWYQQILGQGPKLLIQFQNNGVVDDSQLPKDRFSAERLKGVDSTLKIQPAKLEDSAVYLCASSYSYPGELFFGEGSRLTVL.

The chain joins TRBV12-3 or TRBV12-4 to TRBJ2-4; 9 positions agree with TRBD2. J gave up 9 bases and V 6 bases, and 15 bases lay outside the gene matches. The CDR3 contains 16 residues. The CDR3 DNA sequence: TGTGCCAGCAGGCCCCGGTTGCGCGGGGGGGCGGGCATTCAGTACTTC. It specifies CASRPRLRGGAGIQYF.

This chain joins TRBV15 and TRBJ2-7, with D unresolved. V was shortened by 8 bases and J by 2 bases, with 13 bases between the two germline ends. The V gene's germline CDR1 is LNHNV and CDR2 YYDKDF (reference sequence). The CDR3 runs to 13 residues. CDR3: CATSSTEAYEQYF. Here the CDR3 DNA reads TGTGCCACCTCGAGCACCGAGGCCTACGAGCAGTACTTC.

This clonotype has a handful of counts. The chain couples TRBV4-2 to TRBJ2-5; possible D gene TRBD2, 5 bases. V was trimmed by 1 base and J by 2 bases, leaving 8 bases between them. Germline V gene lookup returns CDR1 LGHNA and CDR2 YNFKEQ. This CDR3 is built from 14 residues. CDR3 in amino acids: CASSQGERQETQYF. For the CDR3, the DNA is TGTGCCAGCAGCCAAGGGGAGCGGCAAGAGACCCAGTACTTC.

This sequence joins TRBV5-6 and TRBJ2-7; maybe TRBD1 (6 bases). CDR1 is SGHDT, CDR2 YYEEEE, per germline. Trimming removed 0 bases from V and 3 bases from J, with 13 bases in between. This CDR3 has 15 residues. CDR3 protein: CASSLVFSDSYEQYF. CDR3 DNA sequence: TGTGCCAGCAGCTTGGTTTTCTCGGACAGCTACGAGCAGTACTTC.

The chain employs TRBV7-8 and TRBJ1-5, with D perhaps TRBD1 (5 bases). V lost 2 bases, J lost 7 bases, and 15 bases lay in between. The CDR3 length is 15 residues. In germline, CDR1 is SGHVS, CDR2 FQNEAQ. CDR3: CASSLREGMEQPQHF. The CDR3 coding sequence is TGTGCCAGCAGCTTAAGGGAGGGGATGGAACAGCCCCAGCATTTT.

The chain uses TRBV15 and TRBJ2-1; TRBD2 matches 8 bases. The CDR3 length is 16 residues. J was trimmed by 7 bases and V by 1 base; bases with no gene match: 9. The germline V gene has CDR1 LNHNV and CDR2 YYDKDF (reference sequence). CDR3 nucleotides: TGTGCCACCAGCAGAGTGGCCGGGAGGGGAGGAAATGAGCAGTTCTTC. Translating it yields CATSRVAGRGGNEQFF.